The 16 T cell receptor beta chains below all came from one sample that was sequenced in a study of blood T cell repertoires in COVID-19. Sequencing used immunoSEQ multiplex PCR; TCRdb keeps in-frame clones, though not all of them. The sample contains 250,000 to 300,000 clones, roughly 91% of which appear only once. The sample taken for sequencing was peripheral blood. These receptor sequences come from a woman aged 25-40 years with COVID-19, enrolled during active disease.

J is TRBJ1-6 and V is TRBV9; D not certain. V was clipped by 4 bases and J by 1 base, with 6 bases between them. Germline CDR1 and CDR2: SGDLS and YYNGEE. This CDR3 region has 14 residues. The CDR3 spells CASSFRSYNSPLHF. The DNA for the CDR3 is TGTGCCAGCAGCTTCAGGTCCTATAATTCACCCCTCCACTTT.

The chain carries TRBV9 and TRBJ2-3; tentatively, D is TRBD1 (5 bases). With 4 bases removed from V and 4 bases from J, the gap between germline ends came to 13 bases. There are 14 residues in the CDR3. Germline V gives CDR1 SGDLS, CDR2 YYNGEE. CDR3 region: CASSQGDSSDTQYF. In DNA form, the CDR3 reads TGTGCCAGCAGCCAAGGCGACAGCTCAGATACGCAGTATTTT. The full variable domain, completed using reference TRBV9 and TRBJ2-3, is DSGVTQTPKHLITATGQRVTLRCSPRSGDLSVYWYQQSLDQGLQFLIQYYNGEERAKGNILERFSAQQFPDLHSELNLSSLELGDSALYFCASSQGDSSDTQYFGPGTRLTVL.

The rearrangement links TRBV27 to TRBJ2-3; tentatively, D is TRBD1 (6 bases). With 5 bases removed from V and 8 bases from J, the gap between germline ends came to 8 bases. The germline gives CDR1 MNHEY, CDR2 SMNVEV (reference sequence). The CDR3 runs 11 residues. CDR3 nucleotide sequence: TGTGCCAGCAGTCAAGGGGGTACGCAGTATTTT. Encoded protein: CASSQGGTQYF.

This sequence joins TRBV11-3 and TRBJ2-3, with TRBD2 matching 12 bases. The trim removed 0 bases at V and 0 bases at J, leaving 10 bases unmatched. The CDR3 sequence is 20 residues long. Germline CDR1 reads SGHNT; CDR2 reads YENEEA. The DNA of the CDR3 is TGTGCCAGCAGCTTAGATCGACTAGCGGGGGCCTGGACAAGCACAGATACGCAGTATTTT. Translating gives CASSLDRLAGAWTSTDTQYF.

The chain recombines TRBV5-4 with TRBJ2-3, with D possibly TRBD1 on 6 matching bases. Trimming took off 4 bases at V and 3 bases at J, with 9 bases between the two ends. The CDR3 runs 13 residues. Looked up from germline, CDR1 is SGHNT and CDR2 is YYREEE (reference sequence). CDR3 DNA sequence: TGTGCCAGCAGCAGCACAGGGACAGATACGCAGTATTTT. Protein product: CASSSTGTDTQYF.

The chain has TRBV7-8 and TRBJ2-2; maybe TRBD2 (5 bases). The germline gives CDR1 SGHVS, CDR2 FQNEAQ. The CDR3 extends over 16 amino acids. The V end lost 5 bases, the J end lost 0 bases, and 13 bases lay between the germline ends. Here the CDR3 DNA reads TGTGCCAGCAGCCCCCGGGGTCTTCCGAACACCGGGGAGCTGTTTTTT. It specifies CASSPRGLPNTGELFF.

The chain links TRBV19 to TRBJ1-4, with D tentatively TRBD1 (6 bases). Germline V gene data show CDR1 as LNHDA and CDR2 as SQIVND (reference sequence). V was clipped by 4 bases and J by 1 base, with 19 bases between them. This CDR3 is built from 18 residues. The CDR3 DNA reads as TGTGCCAGTAGTACCTCCCCTCTTGAGGGGGTAACTAATGAAAAACTGTTTTTT. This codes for CASSTSPLEGVTNEKLFF.

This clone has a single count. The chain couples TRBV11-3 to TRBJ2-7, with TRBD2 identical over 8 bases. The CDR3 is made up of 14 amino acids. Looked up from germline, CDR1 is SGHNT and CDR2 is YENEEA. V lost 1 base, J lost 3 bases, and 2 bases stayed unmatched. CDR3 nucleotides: TGTGCCAGCAGCTTAGGAAGCGGGGGCTACGAGCAGTACTTC. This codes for CASSLGSGGYEQYF.

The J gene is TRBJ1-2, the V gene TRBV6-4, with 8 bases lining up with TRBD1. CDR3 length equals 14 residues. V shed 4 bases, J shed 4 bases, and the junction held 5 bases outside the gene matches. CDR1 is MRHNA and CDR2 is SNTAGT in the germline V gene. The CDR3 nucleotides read TGTGCCAGCAGTGCAGGGGGCGTCGGCTATGGCTACACCTTC. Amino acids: CASSAGGVGYGYTF.

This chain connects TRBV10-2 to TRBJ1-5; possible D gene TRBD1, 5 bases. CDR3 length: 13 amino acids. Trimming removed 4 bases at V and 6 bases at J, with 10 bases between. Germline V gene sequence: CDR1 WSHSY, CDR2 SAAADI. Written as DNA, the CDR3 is TGCGCCAGCAGTGGACAGAAGGGTCAGCCCCAGCATTTT. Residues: CASSGQKGQPQHF.

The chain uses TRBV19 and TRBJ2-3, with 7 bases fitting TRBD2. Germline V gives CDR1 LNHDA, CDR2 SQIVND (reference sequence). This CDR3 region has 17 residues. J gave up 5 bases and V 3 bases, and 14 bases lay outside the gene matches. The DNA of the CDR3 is TGTGCCAGTAGTATTTTACGGGCTAGCGGAGGAAGAGATACGCAGTATTTT. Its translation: CASSILRASGGRDTQYF.

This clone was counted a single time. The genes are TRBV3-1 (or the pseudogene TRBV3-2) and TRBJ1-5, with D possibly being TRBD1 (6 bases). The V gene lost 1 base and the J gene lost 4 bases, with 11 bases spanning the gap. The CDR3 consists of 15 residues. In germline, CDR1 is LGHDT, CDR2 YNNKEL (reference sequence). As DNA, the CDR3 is TGTGCCAGCAGCCAAGGAAGCAGGGGTAATCAGCCCCAGCATTTT. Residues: CASSQGSRGNQPQHF.

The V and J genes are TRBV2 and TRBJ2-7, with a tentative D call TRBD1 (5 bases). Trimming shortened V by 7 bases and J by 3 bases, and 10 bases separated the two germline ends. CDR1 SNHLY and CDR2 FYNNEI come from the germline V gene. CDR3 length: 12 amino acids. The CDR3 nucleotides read TGTGCCAGCACGGCAGGGTACTACGAGCAGTACTTC. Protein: CASTAGYYEQYF. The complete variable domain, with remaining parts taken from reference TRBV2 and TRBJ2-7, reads EPEVTQTPSHQVTQMGQEVILRCVPISNHLYFYWYRQILGQKVEFLVSFYNNEISEKSEIFDDQFSVERPDGSNFTLKIRSTKLEDSAMYFCASTAGYYEQYFGPGTRLTVT.

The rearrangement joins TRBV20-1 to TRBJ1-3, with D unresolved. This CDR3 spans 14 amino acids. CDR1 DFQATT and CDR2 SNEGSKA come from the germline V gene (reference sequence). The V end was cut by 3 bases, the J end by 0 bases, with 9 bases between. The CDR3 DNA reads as TGCAGTGCTAGTCTCGGGGTCTCTGGAAACACCATATATTTT. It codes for CSASLGVSGNTIYF.

CDR3 sequence reads: CASSGQTGNTEAFF. The CDR3 region has the DNA TGTGCCAGCAGTGGACAGACAGGGAACACTGAAGCTTTCTTT. V gene TRBV28 combines with J gene TRBJ1-1; D is perhaps TRBD1 (6 bases). The CDR3 totals 14 residues. CDR1 MDHEN and CDR2 SYDVKM come from the germline V gene. Trimming took 5 bases from V and 1 from J, leaving 11 bases between them.

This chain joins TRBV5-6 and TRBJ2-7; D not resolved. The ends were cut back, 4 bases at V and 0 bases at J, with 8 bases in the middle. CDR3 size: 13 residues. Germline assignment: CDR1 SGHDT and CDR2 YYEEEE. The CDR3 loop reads CASSRYVSYEQYF. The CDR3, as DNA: TGTGCCAGCAGCCGCTACGTCTCCTACGAGCAGTACTTC.